These 9 T cell receptor beta chains originate from one sample sequenced in a study of blood T cell repertoires in COVID-19. Data came from immunoSEQ multiplex PCR; TCRdb stores just in-frame clones and leaves some out. Among almost 250,000 clones listed, about 89% were seen once. Sequenced material: peripheral blood. These receptors came from a woman aged 55-70 years who had recovered from COVID-19.

The chain is built from TRBV7-9 and TRBJ2-7, with 8 bases that match TRBD1. The CDR3 covers 13 residues. CDR1 SEHNR and CDR2 FQNEAQ come from the germline V gene (reference sequence). V dropped 5 bases and J dropped 7; count of bases not matched to a gene: 7. CDR3 residues: CASSLQGAREQYF. CDR3 bases: TGTGCCAGCAGCCTCCAGGGGGCGCGTGAGCAGTACTTC. Combining the CDR3 with reference TRBV7-9 and TRBJ2-7 gives the whole variable domain DTGVSQNPRHKITKRGQNVTFRCDPISEHNRLYWYRQTLGQGPEFLTYFQNEAQLEKSRLLSDRFSAERPKGSFSTLEIQRTEQGDSAMYLCASSLQGAREQYFGPGTRLTVT.

The CDR3 region is CASAKTGGLRPSGNTIYF. The CDR3 DNA follows: TGTGCCAGCGCAAAAACGGGGGGGCTTCGCCCCTCTGGAAACACCATATATTTT. The chain employs TRBV9 and TRBJ1-3, with D perhaps TRBD1 (6 bases). The V gene's germline CDR1 is SGDLS and CDR2 YYNGEE. The V end lost 7 bases, the J end lost 0 bases, and 23 bases lay between the germline ends. The CDR3 loop spans 18 amino acids.

This clone was picked up a small number of times. The rearrangement links TRBV12-3 or TRBV12-4 to TRBJ1-1; maybe TRBD1 (6 bases). Trimming took 6 bases from V and 12 from J, leaving 14 bases between them. CDR3 length: 11 residues. This CDR3 is CASRRTGKPFF. The CDR3, as DNA: TGTGCCAGCAGACGAACAGGGAAGCCTTTCTTT.

The chain combines TRBV12-3 or TRBV12-4 with TRBJ2-3, with 7 bases lining up with TRBD1. The CDR3 runs 12 residues. Trimming cost V 4 bases and J 11 bases; bases outside gene matches: 6. The CDR3 spells CASSSQGVGQYF. CDR3 DNA: TGTGCCAGCAGTTCGCAGGGGGTGGGGCAGTATTTT.

V is TRBV19 and J is TRBJ1-2; D gene ambiguous. Germline values: CDR1 LNHDA, CDR2 SQIVND (reference sequence). The CDR3 contains 16 residues. Trimming left V 1 base short and J 4 bases short, with 16 bases between. As DNA, the CDR3 is TGTGCCAGTAGTATAGGGTTAAACGAAGAGGGCTATGGCTACACCTTC. Residues: CASSIGLNEEGYGYTF.

This clone was counted a single time. The rearrangement joins TRBV27 to TRBJ2-3, with a possible D match to TRBD1 (6 bases). The V and J ends lost 2 bases and 4 bases respectively, with 16 bases between them. Germline V CDR1 and CDR2: MNHEY, SMNVEV (reference sequence). The CDR3 spans 16 residues. CDR3 nucleotide sequence: TGTGCCAGCAGTTTAAGGGGGACCATTAACGCAGATACGCAGTATTTT. Protein product: CASSLRGTINADTQYF.

This chain connects TRBV7-3 to TRBJ2-3, with TRBD2 matching over 12 bases. Germline V gene data show CDR1 as SGHTA and CDR2 as FQGTGA. CDR3 length equals 18 residues. V dropped 2 bases and J dropped 4; count of bases not matched to a gene: 10. CDR3: CASSLEPLASGGADTQYF. CDR3 nucleotide sequence: TGTGCCAGCAGCTTAGAACCTCTCGCTAGCGGGGGGGCAGATACGCAGTATTTT.

The chain has TRBV5-3 and TRBJ2-1, with 15 bases identical to TRBD2. TRBV5-3 is labeled an ORF, and its function is uncertain. V trimming: 4 bases; J trimming: 3 bases; junction bases outside the gene matches: 8. The CDR3 loop spans 18 amino acids. CDR3 in amino acids: CARSIPGLAGGYYNEQFF. The DNA for the CDR3 is TGTGCCAGAAGCATTCCGGGACTAGCGGGGGGCTACTACAATGAGCAGTTCTTC.

CDR3 sequence: CASTDRGSYGYTF. The CDR3 region has the DNA TGTGCCAGCACGGACAGGGGAAGCTATGGCTACACCTTC. The chain couples TRBV2 to TRBJ1-2; 9 positions match TRBD1. CDR3 length: 13 residues. CDR1 and CDR2 (germline): SNHLY, FYNNEI. Losses at the gene ends were 7 bases for V and 4 bases for J; bases not matched to a gene: 4.